This TCR beta chain was obtained from a study of human T cells and chemical hapten exposure. One entry per CDR3 protein results from TCRdb running MiXCR on the RACE reads. The table records tens of thousands of distinct CDR3 sequences, 10% to 13% of them present only once. CDR3 length: 12 residues. Trimming pared 5 bases from V and 3 bases from J, leaving 9 bases between. Germline loops: CDR1 DFQATT, CDR2 SNEGSKA (reference sequence). The time point was: patch test 1, 2 weeks after DPC sensitization. The treatment: therapeutic diphenylcyclopropenone sensitization with weekly scalp DPC. This sample comprised whole blood, obtained in connection with sensitization to the hapten diphenylcyclopropenone (DPC). The receptor was derived from a man aged 35-49 years with alopecia areata. Some clones in this sample may be carry-over from other donors' samples. This chain uses TRBV20-1 with TRBJ2-3; D unresolved. The CDR3 here is CSALRLTDTQYF. The CDR3 coding sequence is TGCAGTGCTCTACGCTTAACAGATACGCAGTATTTT.